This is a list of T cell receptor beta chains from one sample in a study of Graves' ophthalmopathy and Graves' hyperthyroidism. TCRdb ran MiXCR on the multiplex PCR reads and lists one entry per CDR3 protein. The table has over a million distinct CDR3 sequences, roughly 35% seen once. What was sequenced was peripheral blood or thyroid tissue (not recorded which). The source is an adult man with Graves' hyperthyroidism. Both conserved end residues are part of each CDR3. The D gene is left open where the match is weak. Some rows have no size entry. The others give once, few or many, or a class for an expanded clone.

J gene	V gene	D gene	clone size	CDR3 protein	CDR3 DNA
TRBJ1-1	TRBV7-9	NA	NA	CASSLESPGVSTEAFF	TGTGCCAGCAGCTTGGAGTCCCCAGGGGTGAGCACTGAAGCTTTCTTT
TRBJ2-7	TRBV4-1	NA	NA	CASSQDLRGSSYEQYF	TGCGCCAGCAGCCAAGATCTTCGGGGATCCTCCTACGAGCAGTACTTC
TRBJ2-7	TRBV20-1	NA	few	CSARDLDREFRRSYEQYF	TGCAGTGCTAGAGATCTGGACAGAGAGTTTAGGAGATCCTACGAGCAGTACTTC
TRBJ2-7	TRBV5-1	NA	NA	CASSSAGGWTSEQYF	TGCGCCAGCAGCTCGGCTGGCGGATGGACATCCGAGCAGTACTTC
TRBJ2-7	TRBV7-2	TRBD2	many	CASSLVREGYEQYF	TGTGCCAGCAGCTTAGTCCGGGAGGGCTACGAGCAGTACTTC
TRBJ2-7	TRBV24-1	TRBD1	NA	CATSEVGTGTYEQYF	TGTGCCACCAGTGAGGTCGGGACAGGCACCTACGAGCAGTACTTC
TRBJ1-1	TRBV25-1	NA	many	CASSATTLNTEAFF	TGTGCCAGCAGTGCGACAACTCTGAACACTGAAGCTTTCTTT
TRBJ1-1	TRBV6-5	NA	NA	CASSFSGALGTEAFF	TGTGCCAGCAGTTTTTCGGGGGCGCTGGGCACTGAAGCTTTCTTT
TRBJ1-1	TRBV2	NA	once	CAQDGGVMNTEAFF	TGTGCTCAGGACGGCGGGGTCATGAACACTGAAGCTTTCTTT
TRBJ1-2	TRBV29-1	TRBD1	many	CSVEDAGGADTF	TGCAGCGTTGAAGATGCAGGGGGCGCCGACACCTTC
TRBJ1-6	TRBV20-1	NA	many	CSARGSVDSPLHF	TGCAGTGCTAGAGGGTCGGTTGACTCACCCCTCCACTTT
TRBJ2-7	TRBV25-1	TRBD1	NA	CASSHRDSLSYEQYF	TGTGCCAGCTCACACCGGGACAGTCTTTCCTACGAGCAGTACTTC
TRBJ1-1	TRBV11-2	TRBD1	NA	CASSWWDRGSTEAFF	TGTGCCAGCAGTTGGTGGGACAGGGGCTCCACTGAAGCTTTCTTT
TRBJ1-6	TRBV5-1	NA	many	CASSLSGYNSPLHF	TGCGCCAGCAGCTTGTCTGGGTATAATTCACCCCTCCACTTT
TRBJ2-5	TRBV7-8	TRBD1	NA	CASSPRDRAQLRYF	TGTGCCAGCAGCCCGAGGGACAGGGCACAATTACGGTACTTC
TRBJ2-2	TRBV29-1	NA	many	CSARGSTGELFF	TGCAGCGCCCGAGGGTCCACCGGGGAGCTGTTTTTT
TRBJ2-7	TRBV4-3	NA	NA	CASSQGIRDPLAYEQYF	TGCGCCAGCAGCCAAGGGATCCGGGATCCCCTTGCGTACGAGCAGTACTTC
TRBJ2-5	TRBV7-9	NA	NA	CASSQDGSPQETQYF	TGTGCCAGCAGCCAGGACGGAAGTCCTCAAGAGACCCAGTACTTC
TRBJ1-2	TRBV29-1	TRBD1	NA	CSVSDETGERGYGYTF	TGCAGCGTCTCCGATGAGACAGGGGAGAGGGGCTATGGCTACACCTTC
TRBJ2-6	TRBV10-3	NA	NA	CAISEVPSPWANVLTF	TGTGCCATCAGTGAGGTCCCCTCCCCTTGGGCCAACGTCCTGACTTTC
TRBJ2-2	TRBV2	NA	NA	CANSPRASNTGELFF	TGCGCCAACAGCCCTCGGGCCTCGAACACCGGGGAGCTGTTTTTT
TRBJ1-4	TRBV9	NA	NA	CASSVVGGKEKLFF	TGTGCCAGCAGCGTAGTTGGTGGTAAGGAAAAACTGTTTTTT
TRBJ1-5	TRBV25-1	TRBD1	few	CASSTPGQGGQPQHF	TGTGCCAGCAGTACACCGGGACAGGGTGGTCAGCCCCAGCATTTT
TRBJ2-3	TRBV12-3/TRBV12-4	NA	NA	CASNTDTQYF	TGTGCCAGCAACACAGATACGCAGTATTTT
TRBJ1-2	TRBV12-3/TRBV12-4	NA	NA	CASSMDTGGYGYTF	TGTGCCAGCAGTATGGACACAGGAGGCTATGGCTACACCTTC
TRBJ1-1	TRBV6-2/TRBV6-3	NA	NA	CASRITGYWAEAFF	TGTGCCAGCCGGATTACAGGGTATTGGGCTGAAGCTTTCTTT
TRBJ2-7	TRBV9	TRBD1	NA	CASSARQGFSYEQYF	TGTGCCAGCAGCGCGAGACAGGGTTTTTCCTACGAGCAGTACTTC
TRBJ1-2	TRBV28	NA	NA	CASSLQGLYGYTF	TGTGCCAGCAGTTTACAAGGGTTGTATGGCTACACCTTC
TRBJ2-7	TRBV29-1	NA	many	CSIAGTEYYEQYF	TGCAGCATAGCCGGGACGGAGTACTACGAGCAGTACTTC
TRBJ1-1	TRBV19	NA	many	CASNIGAGQNTEAFF	TGTGCCAGTAACATAGGTGCAGGGCAAAACACTGAAGCTTTCTTT
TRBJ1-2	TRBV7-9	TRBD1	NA	CASSYQGEAYGYTF	TGTGCCAGCAGCTACCAGGGGGAAGCCTATGGCTACACCTTC
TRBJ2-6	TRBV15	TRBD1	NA	CATSHEGASGANVLTF	TGTGCCACCAGTCACGAGGGGGCAAGTGGGGCCAACGTCCTGACTTTC
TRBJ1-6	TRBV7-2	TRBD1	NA	CASSLDLPGQGAPSPLHF	TGTGCCAGCAGCTTAGACTTGCCGGGACAGGGGGCGCCTTCACCCCTCCACTTT
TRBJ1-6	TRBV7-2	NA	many	CASSSRLANMRSPLHF	TGTGCCAGCAGCTCGCGGCTGGCTAATATGCGGTCACCCCTCCACTTT
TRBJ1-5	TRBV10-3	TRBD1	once	CAISEGQGSKGSNQPQHF	TGTGCCATCAGTGAGGGACAGGGGTCGAAGGGGTCTAATCAGCCCCAGCATTTT
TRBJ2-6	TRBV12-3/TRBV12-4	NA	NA	CASSLQGYSGANVLTF	TGTGCCAGCAGTTTACAGGGGTACTCTGGGGCCAACGTCCTGACTTTC
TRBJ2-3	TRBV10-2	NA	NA	CASNPPTAVADTQYF	TGCGCCAGCAACCCGCCGACAGCAGTAGCAGATACGCAGTATTTT
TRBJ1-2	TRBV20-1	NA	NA	CSASPPGLGYTF	TGCAGTGCTAGTCCTCCAGGGCTGGGCTACACCTTC
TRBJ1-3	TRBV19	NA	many	CASISDWSSGNTIYF	TGTGCCAGTATCTCCGACTGGAGCTCTGGAAACACCATATATTTT
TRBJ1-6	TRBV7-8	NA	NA	CASSSIGNNSPLHF	TGTGCCAGCAGCTCTATAGGAAATAATTCACCCCTCCACTTT
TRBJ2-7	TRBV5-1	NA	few	CASSLAPSRVNEQYF	TGCGCCAGCAGCTTGGCCCCCTCGAGGGTCAACGAGCAGTACTTC
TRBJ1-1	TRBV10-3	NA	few	CASSYGDTLNTEAFF	TGTGCCAGCAGTTACGGGGACACCTTGAACACTGAAGCTTTCTTT
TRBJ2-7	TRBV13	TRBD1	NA	CASSSTGTGGNEQYF	TGTGCCAGCAGCTCGACCGGGACAGGGGGGAACGAGCAGTACTTC
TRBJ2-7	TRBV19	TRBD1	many	CASRARDRGYEQYF	TGTGCCAGCAGAGCCCGGGACAGGGGCTACGAGCAGTACTTC
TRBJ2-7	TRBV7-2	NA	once	CASSLASRSDYEQYF	TGTGCCAGCAGCTTAGCGTCAAGGTCGGACTACGAGCAGTACTTC
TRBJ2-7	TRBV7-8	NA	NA	CASSGRTGYEQYF	TGTGCCAGCAGTGGCCGGACTGGGTACGAGCAGTACTTC
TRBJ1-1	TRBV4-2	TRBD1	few	CASSPSQGALSRTEAFF	TGTGCCAGCAGCCCTTCGCAGGGGGCCCTATCTAGGACTGAAGCTTTCTTT
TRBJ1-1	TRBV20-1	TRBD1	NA	CSASGGVQGTEAFF	TGCAGTGCTAGTGGGGGGGTACAGGGGACTGAAGCTTTCTTT
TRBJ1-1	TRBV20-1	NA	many	CSASRGSGAFF	TGCAGTGCTAGTAGGGGAAGTGGGGCTTTCTTT
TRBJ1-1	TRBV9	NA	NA	CASSVGGGAGEYGTEAFF	TGTGCCAGCAGCGTAGGAGGGGGGGCAGGGGAATACGGCACTGAAGCTTTCTTT
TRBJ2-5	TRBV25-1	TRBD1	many	CASSEPTGVDIETQYF	TGTGCCAGCAGTGAACCGACAGGGGTAGATATAGAGACCCAGTACTTC
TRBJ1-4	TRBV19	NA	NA	CASSIVEKLFF	TGTGCCAGTAGTATAGTTGAAAAACTGTTTTTT
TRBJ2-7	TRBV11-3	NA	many	CASSLEERGEQYF	TGTGCCAGCAGCTTAGAGGAGCGTGGGGAGCAGTACTTC
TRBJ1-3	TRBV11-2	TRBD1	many	CASSLAGQGNTIYF	TGTGCCAGCAGCTTAGCGGGACAGGGAAACACCATATATTTT